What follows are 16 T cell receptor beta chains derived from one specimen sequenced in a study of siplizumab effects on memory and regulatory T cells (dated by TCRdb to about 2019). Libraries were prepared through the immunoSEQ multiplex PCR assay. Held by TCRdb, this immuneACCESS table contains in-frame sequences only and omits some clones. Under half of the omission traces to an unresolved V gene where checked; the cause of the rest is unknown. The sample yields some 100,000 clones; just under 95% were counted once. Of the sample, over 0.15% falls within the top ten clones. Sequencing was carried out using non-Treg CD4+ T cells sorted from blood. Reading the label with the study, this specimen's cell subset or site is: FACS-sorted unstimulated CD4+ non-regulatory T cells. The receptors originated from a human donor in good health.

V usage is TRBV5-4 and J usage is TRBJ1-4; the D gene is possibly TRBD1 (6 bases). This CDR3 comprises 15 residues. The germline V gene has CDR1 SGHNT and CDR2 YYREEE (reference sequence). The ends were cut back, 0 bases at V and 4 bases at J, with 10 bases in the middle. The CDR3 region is CASSLVVGGNEKLFF. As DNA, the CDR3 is TGTGCCAGCAGCTTGGTTGTAGGGGGTAATGAAAAACTGTTTTTT.

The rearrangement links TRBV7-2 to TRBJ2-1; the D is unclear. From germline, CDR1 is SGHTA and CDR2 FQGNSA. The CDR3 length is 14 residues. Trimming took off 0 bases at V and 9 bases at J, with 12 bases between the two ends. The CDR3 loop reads CASSLAGVTREQFF. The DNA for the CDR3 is TGTGCCAGCAGCTTAGCTGGGGTGACCCGTGAGCAGTTCTTC.

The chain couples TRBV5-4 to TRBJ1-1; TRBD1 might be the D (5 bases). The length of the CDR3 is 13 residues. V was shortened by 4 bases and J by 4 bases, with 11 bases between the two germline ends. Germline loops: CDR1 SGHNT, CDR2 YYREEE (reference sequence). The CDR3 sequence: CASSLPGGTEAFF. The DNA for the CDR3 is TGTGCCAGCAGCCTCCCCGGGGGCACTGAAGCTTTCTTT.

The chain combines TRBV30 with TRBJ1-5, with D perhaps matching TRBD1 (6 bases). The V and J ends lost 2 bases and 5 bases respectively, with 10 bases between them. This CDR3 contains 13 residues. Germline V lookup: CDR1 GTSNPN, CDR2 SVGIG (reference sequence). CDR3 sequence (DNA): TGTGCCTGGAGTCCAGGGGTGGATCAGCCCCAGCATTTT. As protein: CAWSPGVDQPQHF.

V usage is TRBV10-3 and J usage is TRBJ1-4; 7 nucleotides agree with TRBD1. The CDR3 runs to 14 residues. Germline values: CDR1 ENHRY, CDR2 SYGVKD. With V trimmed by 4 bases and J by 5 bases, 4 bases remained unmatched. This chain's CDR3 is CAISGQGQNEKLFF. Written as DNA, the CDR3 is TGTGCCATCAGTGGACAGGGCCAAAATGAAAAACTGTTTTTT.

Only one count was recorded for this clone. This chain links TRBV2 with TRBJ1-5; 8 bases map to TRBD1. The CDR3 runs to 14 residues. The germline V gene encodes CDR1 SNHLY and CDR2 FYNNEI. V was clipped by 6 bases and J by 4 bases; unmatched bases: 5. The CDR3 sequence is CASRGTGRNQPQHF. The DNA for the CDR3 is TGTGCCAGCAGGGGGACAGGAAGGAATCAGCCCCAGCATTTT.

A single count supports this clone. CDR3: CASSIRVETAYEQYF. In nucleotides, the CDR3 is TGTGCCAGTAGTATAAGGGTTGAGACAGCGTACGAGCAGTACTTC. The V and J genes are TRBV19 and TRBJ2-7, with D tentatively TRBD1 (5 bases). The CDR3 extends over 15 amino acids. Germline CDR1 reads LNHDA; CDR2 reads SQIVND (reference sequence). The ends were cut back, 2 bases at V and 4 bases at J, with 15 bases in the middle.

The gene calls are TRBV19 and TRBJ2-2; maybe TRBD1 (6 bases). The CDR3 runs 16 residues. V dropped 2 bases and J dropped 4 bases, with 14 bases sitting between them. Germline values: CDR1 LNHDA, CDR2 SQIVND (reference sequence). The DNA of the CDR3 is TGTGCCAGTAGTATACCAACTGGGGGCGGCACCGGGGAGCTGTTTTTT. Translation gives CASSIPTGGGTGELFF.

The CDR3 nucleotides are TGTGCCAGCAGCTCCACAGCCTCCTATGGCTACACCTTC. Translated: CASSSTASYGYTF. The rearrangement links TRBV7-2 to TRBJ1-2, with no clear D. V lost 4 bases and J 4 bases, leaving 10 bases between the germline ends. Germline V lookup: CDR1 SGHTA, CDR2 FQGNSA. The length of the CDR3 is 13 residues.

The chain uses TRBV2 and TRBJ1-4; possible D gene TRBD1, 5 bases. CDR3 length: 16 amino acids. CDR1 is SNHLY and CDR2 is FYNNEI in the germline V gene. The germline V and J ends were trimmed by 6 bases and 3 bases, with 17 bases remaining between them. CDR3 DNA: TGTGCCAGCAGGAAGGGGCCCGGGCCCTCTAATGAAAAACTGTTTTTT. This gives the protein CASRKGPGPSNEKLFF.

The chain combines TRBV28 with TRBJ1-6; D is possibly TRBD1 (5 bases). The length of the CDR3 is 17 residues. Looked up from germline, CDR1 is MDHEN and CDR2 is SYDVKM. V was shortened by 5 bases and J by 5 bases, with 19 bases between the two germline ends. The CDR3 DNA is TGTGCCAGCAGTACCTCCAGGGAAATTGGGCATAATTCACCCCTCCACTTT. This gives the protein CASSTSREIGHNSPLHF.

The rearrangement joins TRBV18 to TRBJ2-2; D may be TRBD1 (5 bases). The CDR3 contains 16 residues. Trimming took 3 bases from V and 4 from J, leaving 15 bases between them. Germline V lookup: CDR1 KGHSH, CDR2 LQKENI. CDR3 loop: CASSPRQSLSTGELFF. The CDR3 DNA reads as TGTGCCAGCTCACCTAGACAGAGTTTAAGCACCGGGGAGCTGTTTTTT.

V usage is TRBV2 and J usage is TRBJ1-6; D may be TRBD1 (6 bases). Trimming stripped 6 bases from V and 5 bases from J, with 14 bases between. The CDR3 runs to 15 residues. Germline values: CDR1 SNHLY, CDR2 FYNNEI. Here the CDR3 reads CASRGAVADNSPLHF. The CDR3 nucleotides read TGTGCCAGCAGGGGGGCCGTGGCCGATAATTCACCCCTCCACTTT.

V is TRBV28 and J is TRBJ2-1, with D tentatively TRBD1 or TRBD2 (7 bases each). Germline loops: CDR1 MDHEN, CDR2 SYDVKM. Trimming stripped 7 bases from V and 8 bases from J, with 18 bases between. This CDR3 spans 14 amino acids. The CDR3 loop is CASIRQGGVDEQFF. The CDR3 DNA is TGTGCCAGCATACGACAGGGAGGGGTGGATGAGCAGTTCTTC.

CDR3 DNA sequence: TGTGCCAGCAGCGGCTCCTACGAGCAGTACTTC. Its translation is CASSGSYEQYF. The chain uses TRBV7-3 and TRBJ2-7; D unresolved. This CDR3 comprises 11 residues. Per the germline V gene, CDR1 is SGHTA and CDR2 is FQGTGA. Trimming removed 5 bases from V and 0 bases from J, with 2 bases in between.

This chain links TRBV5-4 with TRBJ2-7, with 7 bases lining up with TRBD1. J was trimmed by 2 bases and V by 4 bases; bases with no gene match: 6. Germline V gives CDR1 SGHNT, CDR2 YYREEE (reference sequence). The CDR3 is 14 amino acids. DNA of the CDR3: TGTGCCAGCAGCCCTAGGACAGGAACCTACGAGCAGTACTTC. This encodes CASSPRTGTYEQYF.